The sequence of this TCR beta chain was determined in a study of cytomegalovirus exposure and HLA in healthy donors. Germline V gives CDR1 SGHDN, CDR2 FVKESK. The CDR3 has 16 residues. The V end lost 1 base, the J end lost 1 base, and 11 bases lay between the germline ends. PCR employed 60 Vbeta and 13 Jbeta primers. Here immunoSEQ multiplex PCR was the method, and the copy in TCRdb shows in-frame clones only, minus some. The specimen's table records about 91,000 clones. What was sequenced was PBMCs. The TCR comes from a woman under 40 in good health and CMV-seronegative. The rearrangement links TRBV14 to TRBJ2-4; TRBD2 might be the D (5 bases). The CDR3, as DNA: TGTGCCAGCAGCCAAGGGGCTAGCTGGGCCAAAAACATTCAGTACTTC. Amino acids: CASSQGASWAKNIQYF.